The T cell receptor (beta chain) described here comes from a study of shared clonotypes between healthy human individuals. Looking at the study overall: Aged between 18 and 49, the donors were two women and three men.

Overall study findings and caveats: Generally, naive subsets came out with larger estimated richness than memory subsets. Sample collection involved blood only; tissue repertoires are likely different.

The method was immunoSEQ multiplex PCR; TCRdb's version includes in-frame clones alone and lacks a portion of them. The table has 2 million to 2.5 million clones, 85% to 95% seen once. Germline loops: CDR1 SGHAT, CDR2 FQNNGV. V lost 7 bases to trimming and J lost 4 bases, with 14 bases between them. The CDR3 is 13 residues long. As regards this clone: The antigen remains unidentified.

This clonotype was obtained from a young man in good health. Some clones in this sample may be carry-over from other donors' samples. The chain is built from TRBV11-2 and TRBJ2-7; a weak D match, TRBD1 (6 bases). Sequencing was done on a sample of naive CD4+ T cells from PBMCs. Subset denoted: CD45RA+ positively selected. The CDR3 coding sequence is TGTGCCAGCACCCGCTGGGGGCAATACGAGCAGTACTTC. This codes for CASTRWGQYEQYF.